This T cell receptor beta chain was recovered during a study of memory CD4+ T cells and cytomegalovirus serostatus. Single viable CD3+CD4+CD8-CD45RO+ cells were sorted as the memory CD4+ T cells. The data were produced by immunoSEQ multiplex PCR, yet TCRdb's version contains in-frame clones alone and is incomplete. The table shows under 80,000 clones, with roughly four fifths occurring only once. V was clipped by 5 bases and J by 4 bases, with 14 bases between them. Germline-derived CDR1 and CDR2 are SGHTA and FQGTGA. This CDR3 comprises 14 residues. This receptor was taken from an adult in good health and CMV-seronegative. The sequenced sample was memory CD4+ T cells from blood. V is TRBV7-3 and J is TRBJ1-1; perhaps TRBD1 as D (6 bases). This CDR3 reads CASSPTGIVTEAFF. As DNA, the CDR3 is TGTGCCAGCAGCCCAACAGGGATAGTCACTGAAGCTTTCTTT.